Listed here are 23 T cell receptor beta chains from one sample, sequenced in a study of blood T cell repertoires in COVID-19 (dated by TCRdb to the early 2020s). Library preparation was by the immunoSEQ multiplex PCR assay. TCRdb's version of the immuneACCESS table is confined to in-frame rearrangements and falls short of the full clone set. An unresolved V gene accounts for under half of the shortfall where checked; the remainder is of unknown origin. Present in this sample are about 250,000 clones, approximately 86% of which were seen just once. Clones ranked in the top ten supply around 1.5% of the sample. Sequencing was performed on peripheral blood. These receptors were obtained from a woman in her sixties who had recovered from COVID-19.

The chain has TRBV6-5 and TRBJ2-2, with D possibly being TRBD2 (6 bases). Trimming left V 3 bases short and J 5 bases short, with 16 bases between. Looked up from germline, CDR1 is MNHEY and CDR2 is SVGAGI. The CDR3 loop spans 16 amino acids. The CDR3 nucleotides read TGTGCCAGCAGTTATTCGACGAGGGGAGGAACCGGGGAGCTGTTTTTT. This codes for CASSYSTRGGTGELFF.

The chain is built from TRBV18 and TRBJ2-1; a possible D gene is TRBD1 (5 bases). Per germline, CDR1 KGHSH and CDR2 LQKENI. Trimming left V 2 bases short and J 5 bases short, with 7 bases between. The CDR3 sequence is 13 residues long. In DNA, the CDR3 is TGTGCCAGCTCACCAGAAGGGGACAATGAGCAGTTCTTC. Its protein product is CASSPEGDNEQFF.

The V and J genes are TRBV10-3 and TRBJ2-7; a weak D match, TRBD2 (6 bases). The CDR3 runs to 16 residues. The germline V and J ends were trimmed by 2 bases and 2 bases, with 16 bases remaining between them. Germline V lookup: CDR1 ENHRY, CDR2 SYGVKD. The CDR3 sequence is CAISEPTRTNPYEQYF. Written as DNA, the CDR3 is TGTGCCATCAGTGAGCCGACAAGGACTAACCCCTACGAGCAGTACTTC.

The chain carries TRBV20-1 and TRBJ1-5; perhaps TRBD1 as D (5 bases). CDR3 length equals 13 residues. The germline V gene has CDR1 DFQATT and CDR2 SNEGSKA (reference sequence). V shed 3 bases and J shed 7 bases, with 13 bases lying between them. CDR3 sequence (DNA): TGCAGTGCTAGTGGGTCGGGGGACCAGCCCCAGCATTTT. Amino acids: CSASGSGDQPQHF.

The chain couples TRBV5-1 to TRBJ2-5; the D gene is possibly TRBD2 (6 bases). This CDR3 contains 15 residues. Deletions cut 4 bases from V and 5 bases from J, with 18 bases between. Germline CDR1 and CDR2: SGHRS and YFSETQ. CDR3 nucleotide sequence: TGCGCCAGCAGCCTCCAGTGGGGGGTGCAGGAGACCCAGTACTTC. Its protein product is CASSLQWGVQETQYF.

The chain links TRBV19 to TRBJ2-7, with TRBD2 identical over 12 bases. V was pared by 6 bases and J by 1 base, with 7 bases of the junction left unmatched. Germline V gene data show CDR1 as LNHDA and CDR2 as SQIVND (reference sequence). The CDR3 consists of 16 residues. The CDR3 DNA reads TGTGCCAGTAGGAGACTAGCGGGGGCTTCTTCCTACGAGCAGTACTTC. Translating it yields CASRRLAGASSYEQYF.

The chain uses TRBV27 and TRBJ2-1; unclear D gene. Germline lookup yields CDR1 MNHEY and CDR2 SMNVEV (reference sequence). V was clipped by 6 bases and J by 0 bases, with 6 bases between them. This CDR3 contains 13 residues. The CDR3 sequence: CASSLSSYNEQFF. CDR3 nucleotide sequence: TGTGCCAGCAGCCTTAGCTCCTACAATGAGCAGTTCTTC.

The chain employs TRBV28 and TRBJ2-5; 7 bases match TRBD1. This CDR3 is 15 amino acids long. J was trimmed by 5 bases and V by 7 bases; bases with no gene match: 13. Germline CDR1 is MDHEN and CDR2 is SYDVKM. CDR3 sequence: CASNPGDRVWETQYF. The DNA for the CDR3 is TGTGCCAGCAATCCCGGAGACAGGGTGTGGGAGACCCAGTACTTC.

V gene TRBV4-1 combines with J gene TRBJ2-1, with a weak D call TRBD1 (6 bases). Per germline, CDR1 MGHRA and CDR2 YSYEKL. This CDR3 has 15 amino acids. The V end was cut by 0 bases, the J end by 4 bases, with 10 bases between. Written as DNA, the CDR3 is TGCGCCAGCAGCCAAGAGGGACAACCATACAATGAGCAGTTCTTC. Protein sequence: CASSQEGQPYNEQFF.

The V gene is TRBV7-9, the J gene TRBJ2-5; TRBD1 matches at 8 bases. This CDR3 has 15 residues. Losses at the gene ends were 5 bases for V and 4 bases for J; bases not matched to a gene: 9. Germline V gene sequence: CDR1 SEHNR, CDR2 FQNEAQ (reference sequence). Here the CDR3 reads CASSQRQGSLETQYF. The CDR3 DNA follows: TGTGCCAGCAGCCAACGACAGGGGTCCTTAGAGACCCAGTACTTC. Drawing the rest from reference TRBV7-9 and TRBJ2-5, the complete variable domain is DTGVSQNPRHKITKRGQNVTFRCDPISEHNRLYWYRQTLGQGPEFLTYFQNEAQLEKSRLLSDRFSAERPKGSFSTLEIQRTEQGDSAMYLCASSQRQGSLETQYFGPGTRLLVL.

V and J are TRBV4-2 and TRBJ2-1, with TRBD1 identical over 8 bases. Germline CDR1 and CDR2: LGHNA and YNFKEQ. J lost 15 bases, V lost 0 bases, and 10 bases had no gene match. The CDR3 sequence is 14 residues long. CDR3 sequence: CASSQDYRTGYLFF. The CDR3 nucleotides read TGTGCCAGCAGCCAAGATTACCGGACAGGGTATCTGTTCTTC.

The rearrangement links TRBV27 to TRBJ2-7; maybe TRBD1 (5 bases). The CDR3 extends over 13 amino acids. Germline values: CDR1 MNHEY, CDR2 SMNVEV (reference sequence). V lost 5 bases, J lost 7 bases, and 15 bases lay in between. The CDR3 DNA reads TGTGCCAGCAGTCTCAATGGGGCAGGAGAGCAGTACTTC. Protein sequence: CASSLNGAGEQYF.

This clone showed up just once. The V gene is TRBV5-6, the J gene TRBJ1-1; 7 positions agree with TRBD1. The CDR3 has 15 residues. CDR1 and CDR2 (germline): SGHDT, YYEEEE. After removal of 6 bases from V and 2 bases from J, the junction contained 10 bases not matched to a gene. Here the CDR3 reads CASTRDSWTNTEAFF. The DNA of the CDR3 is TGTGCCAGCACCCGGGACAGTTGGACTAACACTGAAGCTTTCTTT.

The J gene is TRBJ1-1, the V gene TRBV4-3, with TRBD1 matching over 8 bases. This CDR3 is built from 13 residues. Germline CDR1 is LGHNA and CDR2 is YSLEER. The junction had 1 base not matched to a gene; V was cut back by 3 bases and J by 4 bases. CDR3 loop: CASSQTGVTEAFF. As DNA, the CDR3 is TGCGCCAGCAGCCAGACAGGGGTCACTGAAGCTTTCTTT.

The CDR3 loop reads CASTLFGISTDTQYF. The CDR3 DNA sequence: TGCGCCAGCACCCTTTTCGGGATCAGCACAGATACGCAGTATTTT. The chain combines TRBV5-1 with TRBJ2-3, with D possibly being TRBD2 (5 bases). CDR3 size: 15 residues. Trimming stripped 6 bases from V and 0 bases from J, with 14 bases between. The germline V gene has CDR1 SGHRS and CDR2 YFSETQ.

The gene calls are TRBV7-2 and TRBJ2-5; 7 bases are shared with TRBD2. Per the germline V gene, CDR1 is SGHTA and CDR2 is FQGNSA. V lost 5 bases and J lost 3; bases outside the gene matches: 6. The CDR3 sequence is 14 residues long. The chain's CDR3 is CASSPWGGKETQYF. The CDR3 DNA reads as TGTGCCAGCAGCCCCTGGGGGGGGAAAGAGACCCAGTACTTC.

This sequence joins TRBV2 and TRBJ1-4; 8 nucleotides match TRBD1. CDR1 and CDR2 from the germline V gene are SNHLY and FYNNEI. This CDR3 contains 14 residues. V lost 5 bases and J lost 7; bases outside the gene matches: 6. CDR3 sequence reads: CASSPGGGSEKLFF. CDR3 in DNA: TGTGCCAGCAGTCCAGGGGGCGGGAGTGAAAAACTGTTTTTT.

This clone appeared once. The V and J genes are TRBV12-3 or TRBV12-4 and TRBJ1-1; no clear D gene. This CDR3 has 12 residues. Trimming shortened V by 0 bases and J by 7 bases, and 6 bases separated the two germline ends. CDR3 region: CASSLALSEAFF. CDR3 DNA sequence: TGTGCCAGCAGTTTAGCGCTCAGTGAAGCTTTCTTT.

V usage is TRBV5-6 and J usage is TRBJ1-6; 7 bases fit TRBD1. Germline lookup yields CDR1 SGHDT and CDR2 YYEEEE. V was clipped by 5 bases and J by 0 bases; unmatched bases: 8. The CDR3 spans 17 residues. CDR3 residues: CASSSRGSSSYNSPLHF. CDR3 DNA: TGTGCCAGCAGTTCCAGGGGGTCGAGCTCCTATAATTCACCCCTCCACTTT. The full variable domain, with the rest looked up from reference TRBV5-6 and TRBJ1-6, is DAGVTQSPTHLIKTRGQQVTLRCSPKSGHDTVSWYQQALGQGPQFIFQYYEEEERQRGNFPDRFSGHQFPNYSSELNVNALLLGDSALYLCASSSRGSSSYNSPLHFGNGTRLTVT.

The V gene is TRBV28, the J gene TRBJ1-5, with D tentatively TRBD1 (6 bases). V dropped 1 base and J dropped 6 bases, with 19 bases sitting between them. Looked up from germline, CDR1 is MDHEN and CDR2 is SYDVKM. The CDR3 loop spans 17 amino acids. The CDR3 is CASSLLPQGLGGQPQHF. CDR3 DNA: TGTGCCAGCAGTTTATTACCACAGGGCTTGGGCGGTCAGCCCCAGCATTTT.

This chain links TRBV28 with TRBJ1-2; maybe TRBD1 (6 bases). V gave up 0 bases and J gave up 4 bases, with 6 bases separating them. The CDR3 is made up of 13 amino acids. Germline V gives CDR1 MDHEN, CDR2 SYDVKM. CDR3 sequence reads: CASSLWTGYGYTF. The CDR3 nucleotides are TGTGCCAGCAGTTTATGGACAGGCTATGGCTACACCTTC.

CDR3 loop: CASSDRRRGGGNSPLHF. The CDR3 nucleotides are TGTGCCAGCAGTGACAGGAGGCGGGGGGGCGGTAATTCACCCCTCCACTTT. The chain has TRBV25-1 and TRBJ1-6; D is perhaps TRBD1 (6 bases). The germline V gene encodes CDR1 MGHDK and CDR2 SYGVNS. Trimming cost V 3 bases and J 6 bases, with 18 bases left between them. There are 17 residues in the CDR3.

This clone was recorded only once. This rearrangement joins TRBV7-2 to TRBJ2-2; D ambiguous. The V end was cut by 1 base, the J end by 4 bases, with 10 bases between. Per the germline V gene, CDR1 is SGHTA and CDR2 is FQGNSA. This CDR3 is 15 amino acids long. CDR3 DNA sequence: TGTGCCAGCAGCTTAGGAGCCAGGCCCACCGGGGAGCTGTTTTTT. Its translation: CASSLGARPTGELFF.